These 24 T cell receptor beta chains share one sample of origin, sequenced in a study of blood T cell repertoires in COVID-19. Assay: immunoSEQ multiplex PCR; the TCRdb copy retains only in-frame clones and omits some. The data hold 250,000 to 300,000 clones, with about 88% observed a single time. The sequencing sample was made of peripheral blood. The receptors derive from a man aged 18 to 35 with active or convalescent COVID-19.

The chain's CDR3 is CASSSSGDNEQFF. The CDR3 DNA reads as TGTGCCAGCAGTTCTAGCGGTGACAATGAGCAGTTCTTC. The chain couples TRBV11-2 to TRBJ2-1; 7 nucleotides align to TRBD2. The germline gives CDR1 SGHAT, CDR2 FQNNGV. This CDR3 region has 13 residues. The V segment lost 6 bases and the J segment 5 bases; nucleotides outside the gene matches: 4.

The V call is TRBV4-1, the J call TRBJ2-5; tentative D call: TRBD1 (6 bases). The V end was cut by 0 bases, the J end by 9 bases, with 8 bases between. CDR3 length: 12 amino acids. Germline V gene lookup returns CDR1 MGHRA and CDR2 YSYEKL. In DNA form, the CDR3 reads TGCGCCAGCAGCCAAGAGGGGGCGGCCCAGTACTTC. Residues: CASSQEGAAQYF.

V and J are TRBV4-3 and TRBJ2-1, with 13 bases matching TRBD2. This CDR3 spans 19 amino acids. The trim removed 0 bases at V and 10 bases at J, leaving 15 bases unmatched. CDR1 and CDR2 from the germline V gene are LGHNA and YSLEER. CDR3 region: CASSQDWGSGLAGWEEQFF. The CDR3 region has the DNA TGCGCCAGCAGCCAAGATTGGGGCTCGGGACTAGCGGGATGGGAAGAGCAGTTCTTC.

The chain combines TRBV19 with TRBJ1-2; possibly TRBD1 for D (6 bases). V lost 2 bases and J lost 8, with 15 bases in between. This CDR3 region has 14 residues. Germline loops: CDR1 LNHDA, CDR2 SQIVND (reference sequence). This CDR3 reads CASSITAGEWGYTF. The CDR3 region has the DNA TGTGCCAGTAGTATAACCGCAGGGGAGTGGGGCTACACCTTC.

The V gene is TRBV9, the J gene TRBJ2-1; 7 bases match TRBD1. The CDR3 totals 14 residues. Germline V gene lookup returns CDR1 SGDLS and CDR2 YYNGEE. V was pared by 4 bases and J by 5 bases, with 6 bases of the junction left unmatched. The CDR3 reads CASSPRDRDNEQFF. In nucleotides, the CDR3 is TGTGCCAGCAGCCCCCGGGACAGAGACAATGAGCAGTTCTTC.

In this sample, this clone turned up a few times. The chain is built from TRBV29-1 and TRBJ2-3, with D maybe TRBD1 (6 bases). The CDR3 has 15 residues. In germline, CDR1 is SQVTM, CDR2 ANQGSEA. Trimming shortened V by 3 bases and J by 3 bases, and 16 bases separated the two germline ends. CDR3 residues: CSVERAGDGTDTQYF. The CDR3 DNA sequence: TGCAGCGTTGAGCGGGCAGGGGATGGAACAGATACGCAGTATTTT.

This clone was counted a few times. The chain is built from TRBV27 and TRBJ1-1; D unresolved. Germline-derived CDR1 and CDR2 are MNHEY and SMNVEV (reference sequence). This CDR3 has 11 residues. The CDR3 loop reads CASRRETEAFF. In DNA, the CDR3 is TGTGCTTCTCGACGGGAAACTGAAGCTTTCTTT.

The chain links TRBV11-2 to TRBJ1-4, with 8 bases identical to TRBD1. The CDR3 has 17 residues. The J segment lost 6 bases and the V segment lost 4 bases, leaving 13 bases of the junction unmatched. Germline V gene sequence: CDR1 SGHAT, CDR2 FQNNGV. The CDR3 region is CASSSGNPTGGDEKLFF. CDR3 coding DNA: TGTGCCAGCAGCTCCGGAAACCCCACAGGGGGGGATGAAAAACTGTTTTTT.

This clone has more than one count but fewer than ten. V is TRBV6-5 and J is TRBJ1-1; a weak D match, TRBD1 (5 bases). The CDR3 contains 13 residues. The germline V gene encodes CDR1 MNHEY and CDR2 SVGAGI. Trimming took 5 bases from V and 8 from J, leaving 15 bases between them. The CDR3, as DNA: TGTGCCAGCAGTCGTCGGACAACTAGCGAAGCTTTCTTT. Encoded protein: CASSRRTTSEAFF.

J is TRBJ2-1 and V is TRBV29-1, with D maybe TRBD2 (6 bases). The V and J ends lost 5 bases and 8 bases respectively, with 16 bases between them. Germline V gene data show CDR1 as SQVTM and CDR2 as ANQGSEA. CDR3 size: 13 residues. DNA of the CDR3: TGCAGCGTTTCGGGCATACCGGGGGATGAGCAGTTCTTC. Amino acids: CSVSGIPGDEQFF.

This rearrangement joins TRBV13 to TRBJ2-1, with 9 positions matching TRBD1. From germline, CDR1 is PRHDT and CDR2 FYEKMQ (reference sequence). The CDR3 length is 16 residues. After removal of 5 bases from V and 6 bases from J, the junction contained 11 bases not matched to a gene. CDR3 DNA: TGTGCCAGCAGCGTACTCGGACAGGGGAGGGGCAATGAGCAGTTCTTC. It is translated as CASSVLGQGRGNEQFF.

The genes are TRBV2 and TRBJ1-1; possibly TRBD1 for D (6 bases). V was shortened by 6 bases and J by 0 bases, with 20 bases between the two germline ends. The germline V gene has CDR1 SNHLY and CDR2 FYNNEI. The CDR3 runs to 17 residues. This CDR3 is CASSKTPDSYMNTEAFF. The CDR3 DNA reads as TGTGCCAGCAGCAAAACTCCGGACAGCTACATGAACACTGAAGCTTTCTTT.

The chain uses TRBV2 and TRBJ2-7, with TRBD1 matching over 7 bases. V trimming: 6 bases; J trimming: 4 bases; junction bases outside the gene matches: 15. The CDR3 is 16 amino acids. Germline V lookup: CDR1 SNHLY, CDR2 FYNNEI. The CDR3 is CASRDYRGTQIYEQYF. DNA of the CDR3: TGTGCCAGCAGGGATTACAGGGGAACGCAGATTTACGAGCAGTACTTC.

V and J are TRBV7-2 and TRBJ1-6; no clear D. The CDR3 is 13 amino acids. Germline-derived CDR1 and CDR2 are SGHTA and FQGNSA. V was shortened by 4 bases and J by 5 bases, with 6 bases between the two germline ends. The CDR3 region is CASSSSNNSPLHF. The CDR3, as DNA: TGTGCCAGCAGCTCATCAAATAATTCACCCCTCCACTTT.

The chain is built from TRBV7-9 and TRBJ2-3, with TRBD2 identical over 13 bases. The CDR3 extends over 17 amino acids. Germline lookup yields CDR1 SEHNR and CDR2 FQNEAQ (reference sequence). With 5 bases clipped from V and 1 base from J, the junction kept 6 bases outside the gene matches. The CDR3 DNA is TGTGCCAGCAGCAAGGGACTAGCGGGAATGGGCACAGATACGCAGTATTTT. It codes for CASSKGLAGMGTDTQYF.

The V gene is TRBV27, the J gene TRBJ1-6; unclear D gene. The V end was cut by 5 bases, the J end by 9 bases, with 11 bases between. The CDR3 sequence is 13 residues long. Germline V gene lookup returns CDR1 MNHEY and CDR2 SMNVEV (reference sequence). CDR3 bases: TGTGCCAGCAGTCCGGACTTTGGTTCACCCCTCCACTTT. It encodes CASSPDFGSPLHF.

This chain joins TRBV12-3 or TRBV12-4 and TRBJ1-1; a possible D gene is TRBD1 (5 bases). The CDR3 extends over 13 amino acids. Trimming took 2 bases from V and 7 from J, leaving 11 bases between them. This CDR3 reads CASSLLGRGEAFF. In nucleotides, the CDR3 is TGTGCCAGCAGTTTATTGGGGAGGGGTGAAGCTTTCTTT.

CDR3 loop: CASSLRGGAAYGYTF. DNA for the CDR3: TGTGCCAGCAGTTTAAGGGGAGGGGCAGCTTATGGCTACACCTTC. The gene calls are TRBV28 and TRBJ1-2; perhaps TRBD1 as D (5 bases). The CDR3 length is 15 residues. Per germline, CDR1 MDHEN and CDR2 SYDVKM. With 2 bases removed from V and 5 bases from J, the gap between germline ends came to 15 bases.

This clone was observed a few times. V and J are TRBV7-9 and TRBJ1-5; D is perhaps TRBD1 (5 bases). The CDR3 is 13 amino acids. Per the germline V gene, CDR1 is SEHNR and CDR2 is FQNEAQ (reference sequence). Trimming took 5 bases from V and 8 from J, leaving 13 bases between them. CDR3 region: CASSPSGVEPQHF. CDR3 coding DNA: TGTGCCAGCAGCCCATCGGGGGTCGAGCCCCAGCATTTT.

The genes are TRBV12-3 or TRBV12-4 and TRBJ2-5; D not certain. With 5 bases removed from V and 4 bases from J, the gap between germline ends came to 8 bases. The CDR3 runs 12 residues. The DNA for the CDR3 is TGTGCCAGCAGTCCTCCAGGAGAGACCCAGTACTTC. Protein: CASSPPGETQYF.

CDR3 amino acids: CASTNIAYNEQFF. The CDR3 region has the DNA TGTGCCAGCACCAACATTGCCTACAATGAGCAGTTCTTC. The chain is built from TRBV12-3 or TRBV12-4 and TRBJ2-1; no firm D call. V was clipped by 7 bases and J by 2 bases, with 9 bases between them. There are 13 residues in the CDR3.

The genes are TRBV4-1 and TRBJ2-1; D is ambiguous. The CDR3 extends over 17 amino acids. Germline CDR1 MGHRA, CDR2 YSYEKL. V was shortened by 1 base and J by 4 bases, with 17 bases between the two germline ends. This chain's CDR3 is CASSQGPVLALYNEQFF. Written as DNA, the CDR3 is TGCGCCAGCAGCCAAGGGCCCGTTTTAGCCCTATACAATGAGCAGTTCTTC.

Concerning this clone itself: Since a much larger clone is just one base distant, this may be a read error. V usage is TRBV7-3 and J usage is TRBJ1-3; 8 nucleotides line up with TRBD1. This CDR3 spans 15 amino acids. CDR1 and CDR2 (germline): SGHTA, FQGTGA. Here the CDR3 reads CASSSGQGSGNAIYF. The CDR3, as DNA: TGTGCCAGCAGCTCAGGACAGGGATCCGGAAACGCCATATATTTT.

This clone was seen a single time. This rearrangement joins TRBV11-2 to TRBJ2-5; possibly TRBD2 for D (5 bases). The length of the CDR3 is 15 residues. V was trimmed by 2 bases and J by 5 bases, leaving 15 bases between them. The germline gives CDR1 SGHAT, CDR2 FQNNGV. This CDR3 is CASSLLTSGMETQYF. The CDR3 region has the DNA TGTGCCAGCAGCTTACTCACTAGTGGGATGGAGACCCAGTACTTC.